These T cell receptor beta chains were read from a single sample in a study of blood T cells in healthy people across ages. One entry per CDR3 protein results from TCRdb running MiXCR on the 5' RACE reads. The table lists 1.5 million to 2 million distinct CDR3 sequences, 34% of them singletons, with about 11% in the top ten. Material for sequencing was blood. These receptor sequences come from a woman aged 30 to 39 in good health. Each CDR3 is given with its conserved first and last residue. The D gene is left open where the match is weak. Size values are once, few and many counts, or a class for expanded clones, and some rows have none.

TRBD2 | . | TRBJ2-1 | TRBV7-9 | CASSLYAGGPGNEQFF | TGTGCCAGCAGCTTATATGCGGGGGGGCCGGGTAATGAGCAGTTCTTC
TRBD2 | . | TRBJ2-1 | TRBV5-4 | CASSLEASGRFNEQFF | TGTGCCAGCAGCTTGGAGGCTAGCGGGAGGTTCAATGAGCAGTTCTTC
. | . | TRBJ2-7 | TRBV5-1 | CASSLEGMIYADEQYF | TGCGCCAGCAGCTTGGAAGGTATGATCTATGCGGACGAGCAGTACTTC
TRBD1 | . | TRBJ2-7 | TRBV27 | CASNSGTDIYEQYF | TGTGCCAGCAATTCCGGGACAGATATCTACGAGCAGTACTTC
. | . | TRBJ2-7 | TRBV20-1 | CSARDGIIEQYF | TGCAGTGCTAGGGACGGGATTATCGAGCAGTACTTC
TRBD2 | few | TRBJ2-7 | TRBV4-1 | CASSPLWGRGSYEQYF | TGCGCCAGCAGCCCTCTTTGGGGGAGGGGATCCTACGAGCAGTACTTC
. | . | TRBJ2-1 | TRBV5-1 | CASSLVAQDNEQFF | TGCGCCAGCAGCTTGGTGGCCCAAGACAATGAGCAGTTCTTC
. | few | TRBJ1-2 | TRBV13 | CASSKMNYGYTF | TGTGCCAGCTCTAAGATGAACTATGGCTACACCTTC
. | . | TRBJ2-7 | TRBV11-1 | CASRESAGGNEQYF | TGTGCCAGCAGAGAGTCGGCAGGGGGGAACGAGCAGTACTTC
TRBD2 | few | TRBJ2-5 | TRBV10-3 | CAISPLTLAGGLQGGAQYF | TGTGCCATCAGTCCATTGACGTTAGCGGGGGGCCTCCAGGGAGGTGCCCAGTACTTC
. | . | TRBJ1-2 | TRBV7-9 | CASTLWGDLYGYTF | TGTGCCAGCACCCTATGGGGGGACCTCTATGGCTACACCTTC
. | few | TRBJ2-3 | TRBV3-1 | CASSLRAEGDTQYF | TGTGCCAGCAGCCTAAGGGCCGAGGGAGATACGCAGTATTTT
. | . | TRBJ2-3 | TRBV7-2 | CASCQRLVGGTDTQYF | TGTGCCAGCTGCCAGAGACTAGTTGGAGGCACAGATACGCAGTATTTT
. | . | TRBJ2-5 | TRBV3-1 | CASSQGPGQRETQYF | TGTGCCAGCAGCCAAGGGCCAGGGCAACGGGAGACCCAGTACTTC
. | . | TRBJ2-1 | TRBV7-9 | CASSLLVDNEQFF | TGTGCCAGCAGCCTACTTGTCGACAATGAGCAGTTCTTC
. | few | TRBJ2-3 | TRBV5-1 | CASSSDVTDTQYF | TGCGCCAGCAGCTCGGACGTCACAGATACGCAGTATTTT
. | . | TRBJ1-5 | TRBV10-1 | CASRNLGPNLGSNQPQHF | TGCGCCAGCAGGAACCTCGGGCCGAACCTCGGCAGCAATCAGCCCCAGCATTTT
. | many | TRBJ2-7 | TRBV20-1 | CSAHPRGTYEQYF | TGCAGTGCCCACCCCAGGGGCACCTACGAGCAGTACTTC
TRBD1 | . | TRBJ2-3 | TRBV20-1 | CSARDRFADTQYF | TGCAGTGCTAGGGACAGGTTCGCAGACACGCAGTATTTT
. | . | TRBJ2-7 | TRBV20-1 | CSAINPSSYEQYF | TGCAGTGCCATAAACCCGAGCTCCTATGAGCAGTACTTC